In this sample, the clone carrying this T cell receptor beta chain turned up a few times. The antigen is undetermined. This CDR3 has 15 amino acids. Trimming took off 4 bases at V and 1 base at J, with 13 bases between the two ends. The germline V gene has CDR1 ENHRY and CDR2 SYGVKD. The sequenced template was cDNA made from the entire isolated RNA. Profiling relied on immunoSEQ multiplex PCR, and the TCRdb table lists in-frame clones only, not all of them. The data contain approximately 240,000 clones, more than 15% of them singletons. This entry comes from a study of beta chain features in type 1 diabetes. Via the markers CD45RO/CCR7/CD25/CD127/CD95/CD27, stem cell-like memory, regulatory, central memory and naive CD4+ cells were sorted. Points from the study as a whole: In comparison with healthy donors, patients had naive, central memory and Treg TCRB repertoires that appeared more similar. Shorter TCRB CDR3s, moderately but significantly so, were found in Type 1 diabetes patients in all four CD4+ subsets.

V gene TRBV10-3 combines with J gene TRBJ1-1, with a weak D call TRBD1 (5 bases). This sequence originates from a man younger than 45 with type 1 diabetes. Sequenced material: naive CD4+ T cells from blood. CDR3: CAISVSKGQNTEAFF. CDR3 sequence (DNA): TGTGCCATCAGTGTCTCTAAGGGGCAGAACACTGAAGCTTTCTTT.